The 27 T cell receptor beta chains reported below all come from one sample, sequenced in a study of early T cells in non-severe SARS-CoV-2 infection. TCRdb re-called the 5' RACE reads through MiXCR, storing one row per CDR3 protein. Of about 33,000 distinct CDR3 sequences listed, about 5% are singletons. The sequencing input was whole blood. The receptors were sampled from an adult who was a healthcare worker with PCR-confirmed SARS-CoV-2 infection or an uninfected control (not recorded which).

V gene TRBV20-1 combines with J gene TRBJ2-3; D is uncertain. The CDR3 length is 13 residues. Trimming shortened V by 7 bases and J by 0 bases, and 11 bases separated the two germline ends. The germline CDR1 and CDR2 sequences are DFQATT and SNEGSKA (reference sequence). The CDR3 here is CSGMVASTDTQYF. The CDR3, as DNA: TGCAGTGGGATGGTGGCTAGCACAGATACGCAGTATTTT.

This clonotype was found many times. The V call is TRBV19, the J call TRBJ1-6; D is unresolved. The CDR3 has 14 amino acids. Germline assignment: CDR1 LNHDA and CDR2 SQIVND (reference sequence). Trimming removed 3 bases at V and 5 bases at J, with 8 bases between. Here the CDR3 DNA reads TGTGCCAGTAGTATCACAGATAATAATTCACCCCTCCACTTT. Translating gives CASSITDNNSPLHF.

This clonotype was recorded a few times. The rearrangement links TRBV24-1 to TRBJ2-3; D gene unclear. Germline CDR1 reads KGHDR; CDR2 reads SFDVKD. This CDR3 is built from 13 residues. The V and J ends lost 5 bases and 0 bases respectively, with 5 bases between them. CDR3 sequence (DNA): TGTGCCACCAGTGGACAAAGCACAGATACGCAGTATTTT. As protein: CATSGQSTDTQYF.

The table lists this clonotype with many counts. The chain joins TRBV9 to TRBJ1-2; no reliable D call. The germline V and J ends were trimmed by 1 base and 0 bases, with 7 bases remaining between them. CDR1 and CDR2 (germline): SGDLS, YYNGEE. This CDR3 has 14 residues. The CDR3 DNA follows: TGTGCCAGCAGCGTACAAACCGCTAACTATGGCTACACCTTC. Its protein product is CASSVQTANYGYTF. Based on the CDR3 plus reference TRBV9 and TRBJ1-2, the full variable domain is DSGVTQTPKHLITATGQRVTLRCSPRSGDLSVYWYQQSLDQGLQFLIQYYNGEERAKGNILERFSAQQFPDLHSELNLSSLELGDSALYFCASSVQTANYGYTFGSGTRLTVV.

V and J are TRBV28 and TRBJ2-1; D is perhaps TRBD2 (7 bases). Trimming took 2 bases from V and 6 from J, leaving 17 bases between them. Germline V lookup: CDR1 MDHEN, CDR2 SYDVKM. The CDR3 totals 16 residues. CDR3 residues: CASSLVFRGGLNEQFF. Here the CDR3 DNA reads TGTGCCAGCAGTTTAGTTTTCCGCGGGGGCCTCAATGAGCAGTTCTTC. Full variable domain (missing parts from reference TRBV28 and TRBJ2-1): DVKVTQSSRYLVKRTGEKVFLECVQDMDHENMFWYRQDPGLGLRLIYFSYDVKMKEKGDIPEGYSVSREKKERFSLILESASTNQTSMYLCASSLVFRGGLNEQFFGPGTRLTVL.

The CDR3 sequence: CASSIQINQPQHF. The CDR3 bases are TGTGCCAGTAGTATTCAGATCAATCAGCCCCAGCATTTT. The V call is TRBV19, the J call TRBJ1-5; D is undetermined. Germline lookup yields CDR1 LNHDA and CDR2 SQIVND (reference sequence). Trimming removed 3 bases from V and 3 bases from J, with 6 bases in between. The CDR3 has 13 amino acids.

This clonotype was counted at least ten times. The genes are TRBV20-1 and TRBJ2-1; D possibly corresponds to TRBD1 (5 bases). Trimming left V 7 bases short and J 0 bases short, with 7 bases between. Germline V lookup: CDR1 DFQATT, CDR2 SNEGSKA (reference sequence). The CDR3 sequence is 12 residues long. The CDR3 DNA sequence: TGCAGTGGGGGCAGCTCCTACAATGAGCAGTTCTTC. It translates to CSGGSSYNEQFF.

This clonotype was found many times. The CDR3 DNA follows: TGCGCCAGCAGCGTCGTAGCGGGGTTAAATTCACCCCTCCACTTT. It yields the protein CASSVVAGLNSPLHF. V and J are TRBV5-1 and TRBJ1-6, with unresolved D. Trimming cost V 4 bases and J 7 bases, with 15 bases left between them. Looked up from germline, CDR1 is SGHRS and CDR2 is YFSETQ. CDR3 size: 15 residues.

A few counts support this clonotype. Compared with germline, one end of the junction differs, possibly owing to a read error. The rearrangement joins TRBV5-6 to TRBJ1-6; tentatively, D is TRBD1 (5 bases). This CDR3 comprises 16 residues. Germline CDR1 is SGHDT and CDR2 is YYEEEE. For the CDR3, the DNA is TGTGCCAGCAACTTGGCCGCGGGGGGTCGGAATTCACCCCTCCACTTT. Its translation is CASNLAAGGRNSPLHF.

The V gene is TRBV2, the J gene TRBJ1-2; TRBD1 matches 9 bases. J lost 7 bases, V lost 3 bases, and 9 bases had no gene match. CDR1 is SNHLY and CDR2 is FYNNEI in the germline V gene. The CDR3 length is 15 residues. The CDR3 region is CASSDGQGMFGGYTF. The DNA for the CDR3 is TGTGCCAGCAGTGACGGACAGGGGATGTTTGGTGGCTACACCTTC.

This clonotype was seen repeatedly, ten times or more. The CDR3 loop is CASTTTTGAANEKLFF. The DNA of the CDR3 is TGTGCCAGTACCACTACGACCGGTGCGGCTAATGAAAAACTGTTTTTT. The chain links TRBV19 to TRBJ1-4; no clear D gene. The CDR3 runs 16 residues. Germline CDR1 reads LNHDA; CDR2 reads SQIVND (reference sequence). V was cut by 7 bases and J by 3 bases, with 18 bases left in between.

This clonotype has at least ten counts. The gene calls are TRBV7-9 and TRBJ2-7; D gene unclear. This CDR3 comprises 13 residues. Germline V gives CDR1 SEHNR, CDR2 FQNEAQ (reference sequence). The V and J ends lost 5 bases and 3 bases respectively, with 11 bases between them. The CDR3 loop reads CASSLPSLYEQYF. For the CDR3, the DNA is TGTGCCAGCAGCCTCCCCTCCCTCTACGAGCAGTACTTC.

This clonotype was observed at least ten times. The chain joins TRBV28 to TRBJ2-5; the match to TRBD2 covers 8 bases. The junction had 9 bases not matched to a gene; V was cut back by 7 bases and J by 2 bases. Germline lookup yields CDR1 MDHEN and CDR2 SYDVKM. The length of the CDR3 is 15 residues. The DNA of the CDR3 is TGTGCCAGCAACCCCGCGGGGGGTCAACAAGAGACCCAGTACTTC. The encoded protein is CASNPAGGQQETQYF.

The genes are TRBV6-1 and TRBJ1-5; the D is unclear. Trimming left V 2 bases short and J 3 bases short, with 8 bases between. CDR1 and CDR2 (germline): MNHNS, SASEGT. This CDR3 is built from 14 residues. In DNA, the CDR3 is TGTGCCAGCAGTGAACGGGGATTCAATCAGCCCCAGCATTTT. Amino acids: CASSERGFNQPQHF.

This clonotype was counted many times. The chain recombines TRBV11-2 with TRBJ2-4; D is perhaps TRBD2 (6 bases). Germline values: CDR1 SGHAT, CDR2 FQNNGV. This CDR3 has 15 amino acids. Trimming took 3 bases from V and 8 from J, leaving 17 bases between them. CDR3: CASSLIGAGRYIQYF. DNA for the CDR3: TGTGCCAGCAGCTTGATTGGGGCAGGGAGGTACATTCAGTACTTC. Using reference TRBV11-2 and TRBJ2-4 for the parts outside the CDR3, the full variable domain is EAGVAQSPRYKIIEKRQSVAFWCNPISGHATLYWYQQILGQGPKLLIQFQNNGVVDDSQLPKDRFSAERLKGVDSTLKIQPAKLEDSAVYLCASSLIGAGRYIQYFGAGTRLSVL.

There are a few counts of this clonotype. The chain links TRBV5-1 to TRBJ2-5; 7 bases agree with TRBD2. Germline CDR1 is SGHRS and CDR2 is YFSETQ. The CDR3 consists of 14 residues. V gave up 4 bases and J gave up 2 bases; unmatched junction bases: 5. Written as DNA, the CDR3 is TGCGCCAGCAGCCTCAGACTAGCTCAAGAGACCCAGTACTTC. Amino acid sequence: CASSLRLAQETQYF.

This clonotype was recorded at least ten times. The chain employs TRBV4-1 and TRBJ1-1; D is uncertain. V was pared by 1 base and J by 5 bases, with 8 bases between. The CDR3 contains 13 residues. Per germline, CDR1 MGHRA and CDR2 YSYEKL. CDR3 nucleotide sequence: TGCGCCAGCAGCCAAGGTGGGTGGACTGAAGCTTTCTTT. Translation gives CASSQGGWTEAFF.

In this sample, this clonotype turned up many times. The chain recombines TRBV6-2 or TRBV6-3 with TRBJ2-7, with TRBD1 identical over 7 bases. The V gene's germline CDR1 is MNHEY and CDR2 SVGEGT. CDR3 length: 13 amino acids. With 6 bases clipped from V and 4 bases from J, the junction kept 6 bases outside the gene matches. CDR3 region: CASSPGQYYEQYF. CDR3 DNA: TGTGCCAGCAGCCCGGGACAGTATTACGAGCAGTACTTC.

To note about this clonotype: This CDR3 fails to terminate in the conserved phenylalanine or tryptophan, so it likely reflects a read error. The chain recombines TRBV6-1 with TRBJ2-5; D might be TRBD2 (5 bases). The V end lost 7 bases, the J end lost 3 bases, and 18 bases lay between the germline ends. The CDR3 is made up of 15 amino acids. Germline-derived CDR1 and CDR2 are MNHNS and SASEGT. Here the CDR3 reads CASTAGAAGKETQYS. The CDR3, as DNA: TGTGCCAGCACCGCCGGAGCCGCGGGCAAAGAGACCCAGTACTCC.

V is TRBV29-1 and J is TRBJ2-5; D is possibly TRBD2 (5 bases). The V gene's germline CDR1 is SQVTM and CDR2 ANQGSEA. V lost 7 bases, J lost 5 bases, and 20 bases lay in between. The CDR3 consists of 14 residues. The CDR3 region has the DNA TGCAGCGGCGGGCGGAATGCACCGGGGGAGACCCAGTACTTC. Its translation is CSGGRNAPGETQYF.

The chain recombines TRBV5-4 with TRBJ2-5, with 10 bases that match TRBD2. Germline values: CDR1 SGHNT, CDR2 YYREEE (reference sequence). The CDR3 is 15 amino acids. Unmatched junction bases numbered 7, after V lost 3 bases and J lost 5 bases. CDR3 nucleotide sequence: TGTGCCAGCAGCTCTCCGGGACTAGCGCTTGAGACCCAGTACTTC. As protein: CASSSPGLALETQYF.

In this sample, this clonotype turned up many times. The chain employs TRBV7-8 and TRBJ2-3, with 9 bases that match TRBD2. Losses at the gene ends were 5 bases for V and 2 bases for J; bases not matched to a gene: 5. This CDR3 spans 15 amino acids. Germline V CDR1 and CDR2: SGHVS, FQNEAQ. The CDR3 here is CASSIWTSVTDTQYF. The DNA of the CDR3 is TGTGCCAGCAGCATCTGGACTAGCGTCACAGATACGCAGTATTTT.

This clonotype was seen many times. The rearrangement uses TRBV7-8 and TRBJ2-1; perhaps TRBD1 as D (5 bases). CDR3 length: 16 residues. Germline V lookup: CDR1 SGHVS, CDR2 FQNEAQ. V dropped 5 bases and J dropped 0 bases, with 14 bases sitting between them. CDR3 amino acids: CASSRLNRISYNEQFF. CDR3 in DNA: TGTGCCAGCAGCCGCTTGAACAGGATCTCCTACAATGAGCAGTTCTTC.

This clonotype came up many times. The chain has TRBV6-4 and TRBJ2-2, with 11 bases fitting TRBD2. There are 16 residues in the CDR3. The trim removed 7 bases at V and 3 bases at J, leaving 7 bases unmatched. Germline loops: CDR1 MRHNA, CDR2 SNTAGT. This chain's CDR3 is CASTEIAGGHTGELFF. CDR3 DNA sequence: TGTGCCAGCACCGAAATAGCGGGGGGGCACACCGGGGAGCTGTTTTTT.

The rearrangement uses TRBV4-1 and TRBJ1-1; D is possibly TRBD1 (5 bases). The CDR3 loop spans 12 amino acids. Germline CDR1 MGHRA, CDR2 YSYEKL. Trimming cost V 0 bases and J 8 bases, with 7 bases left between them. The CDR3 region has the DNA TGCGCCAGCAGCCAAGATCAGGGAGAAGCTTTCTTT. It is translated as CASSQDQGEAFF.

This chain links TRBV12-3 or TRBV12-4 with TRBJ1-2, with 8 bases identical to TRBD1. The CDR3 loop spans 15 amino acids. V lost 5 bases, J lost 8 bases, and 13 bases stayed unmatched. CDR3 sequence (DNA): TGTGCCAGCAGTCCGAACCTCCAGGGGGCCGGCGGCTACACCTTC. Translated, it gives CASSPNLQGAGGYTF.

This clonotype was recorded at least ten times. The V and J genes are TRBV6-2 or TRBV6-3 and TRBJ2-3, with D possibly being TRBD1 or TRBD2 (5 bases each). Germline CDR1 MNHEY, CDR2 SVGEGT. V dropped 8 bases and J dropped 3 bases, with 12 bases sitting between them. The CDR3 has 13 residues. CDR3 protein: CASLDSGTDTQYF. The CDR3 DNA follows: TGTGCCAGCTTGGACTCAGGGACAGATACGCAGTATTTT.